This T cell receptor beta chain was captured by sequencing in a study of blood T cell repertoires in COVID-19. On the study more broadly: PBMCs, B-cell-depleted T cells, or T cells provided the cDNA or gDNA that made up the material.

Assay: immunoSEQ multiplex PCR; the TCRdb copy retains only in-frame clones and omits some. The table includes around 160,000 clones, 84% detected once. The V gene's germline CDR1 is SGHDT and CDR2 YYEEEE. V was pared by 0 bases and J by 7 bases, with 7 bases of the junction left unmatched. There are 15 residues in the CDR3. The chain uses TRBV5-6 and TRBJ2-1, with 7 nucleotides matching TRBD2. The sequencing sample was made of PBMCs or T cells enriched from blood (not recorded which). This clonotype originated in a woman between 50 and 59 years old who had been exposed to COVID-19. The DNA for the CDR3 is TGTGCCAGCAGCTTGGGACTAGCTTCCGGGAATGAGCAGTTCTTC. It codes for CASSLGLASGNEQFF.